Each of the 18 T cell receptor beta chains below was sequenced from the same sample in a study of T cell responses to AZD1222 COVID-19 vaccine. Sequencing used immunoSEQ multiplex PCR; TCRdb keeps in-frame clones, though not all of them. The sample records around 130,000 clones, around 83% being singletons. Sample: peripheral blood, taken on day 0 of AZD1222 vaccination. These receptors all come from an adult in good health.

This clone was counted a single time. The V and J genes are TRBV28 and TRBJ2-7; D may be TRBD2 (6 bases). Germline CDR1 is MDHEN and CDR2 is SYDVKM. Trimming cost V 2 bases and J 3 bases, with 8 bases left between them. The length of the CDR3 is 13 residues. Here the CDR3 DNA reads TGTGCCAGCAGTTTAGGGAGGCGCTACGAGCAGTACTTC. Translating it yields CASSLGRRYEQYF. Using reference TRBV28 and TRBJ2-7 for the parts outside the CDR3, the full variable domain is DVKVTQSSRYLVKRTGEKVFLECVQDMDHENMFWYRQDPGLGLRLIYFSYDVKMKEKGDIPEGYSVSREKKERFSLILESASTNQTSMYLCASSLGRRYEQYFGPGTRLTVT.

This rearrangement joins TRBV9 to TRBJ1-6; 7 bases align to TRBD1. The V and J ends lost 0 bases and 7 bases, in that order; junction bases with no gene match: 1. Germline V gene sequence: CDR1 SGDLS, CDR2 YYNGEE. The CDR3 is 14 residues long. CDR3: CASSVEQGNSPLHF. In DNA, the CDR3 is TGTGCCAGCAGCGTAGAACAGGGGAATTCACCCCTCCACTTT. The complete variable domain, with remaining parts taken from reference TRBV9 and TRBJ1-6, reads DSGVTQTPKHLITATGQRVTLRCSPRSGDLSVYWYQQSLDQGLQFLIQYYNGEERAKGNILERFSAQQFPDLHSELNLSSLELGDSALYFCASSVEQGNSPLHFGNGTRLTVT.

Comment on this clone: Additional DNA sequences in this sample encode the identical CDR3. The V and J genes are TRBV29-1 and TRBJ1-2; D is unresolved. Per the germline V gene, CDR1 is SQVTM and CDR2 is ANQGSEA. The V end lost 3 bases, the J end lost 1 base, and 3 bases lay between the germline ends. The CDR3 length is 11 residues. CDR3 sequence reads: CSVDVNYGYTF. The CDR3 DNA is TGCAGCGTTGATGTTAACTATGGCTACACCTTC.

The chain links TRBV19 to TRBJ1-2, with D unclear. Germline loops: CDR1 LNHDA, CDR2 SQIVND (reference sequence). Trimming took off 7 bases at V and 4 bases at J, with 22 bases between the two ends. The CDR3 is made up of 16 amino acids. In nucleotides, the CDR3 is TGTGCCAGTAACCACCATGGAGCTATGGCGAGCTATGGCTACACCTTC. Protein product: CASNHHGAMASYGYTF.

The chain joins TRBV5-5 to TRBJ1-1, with D perhaps TRBD1 (6 bases). Trimming removed 7 bases from V and 11 bases from J, with 21 bases in between. There are 13 residues in the CDR3. Germline lookup yields CDR1 SGHKS and CDR2 YYEKEE (reference sequence). CDR3 sequence reads: CASCLWGDRKAFF. The CDR3 DNA follows: TGTGCCAGCTGTCTTTGGGGAGACAGGAAGGCTTTCTTT. The full variable domain, in which reference TRBV5-5 and TRBJ1-1 provide the parts outside the CDR3, is DAGVTQSPTHLIKTRGQQVTLRCSPISGHKSVSWYQQVLGQGPQFIFQYYEKEERGRGNFPDRFSARQFPNYSSELNVNALLLGDSALYLCASCLWGDRKAFFGQGTRLTVV.

The chain has TRBV21-1 and TRBJ1-1. TRBV21-1 is an annotated pseudogene. There are 19 residues in the CDR3. The CDR3 sequence is CASSKAPRAGDEGDTEAFF. The CDR3 nucleotides read TGTGCCAGCAGCAAAGCGCCTCGGGCGGGGGACGAGGGGGACACTGAAGCTTTCTTT.

The chain combines TRBV28 with TRBJ1-6, with no clear D. The germline gives CDR1 MDHEN, CDR2 SYDVKM. The V end lost 3 bases, the J end lost 9 bases, and 6 bases lay between the germline ends. The CDR3 sequence is 12 residues long. In DNA, the CDR3 is TGTGCCAGCAGTTTCCCCCGTTCACCCCTCCACTTT. It encodes CASSFPRSPLHF.

The rearrangement joins TRBV5-4 to TRBJ2-1, with TRBD1 identical over 7 bases. CDR1 and CDR2 (germline): SGHNT, YYREEE (reference sequence). V lost 5 bases and J lost 3; bases outside the gene matches: 8. The CDR3 has 15 residues. The CDR3 nucleotides are TGTGCCAGCAGTACACCGGGACAGAACTACAATGAGCAGTTCTTC. Translation: CASSTPGQNYNEQFF. The complete variable domain, with remaining parts taken from reference TRBV5-4 and TRBJ2-1, reads ETGVTQSPTHLIKTRGQQVTLRCSSQSGHNTVSWYQQALGQGPQFIFQYYREEENGRGNFPPRFSGLQFPNYSSELNVNALELDDSALYLCASSTPGQNYNEQFFGPGTRLTVL.

The chain uses TRBV5-1 and TRBJ2-1; 11 bases map to TRBD2. The CDR3 loop spans 16 amino acids. V shed 0 bases and J 9 bases; nucleotides not matched to a gene: 8. Germline assignment: CDR1 SGHRS and CDR2 YFSETQ. This chain's CDR3 is CASSLVLAGGYSEQFF. The CDR3 DNA reads as TGCGCCAGCAGCTTGGTGCTAGCGGGGGGTTACTCTGAGCAGTTCTTC.

The chain uses TRBV5-1 and TRBJ2-2; no reliable D call. V was shortened by 0 bases and J by 4 bases, with 13 bases between the two germline ends. CDR1 is SGHRS and CDR2 is YFSETQ in the germline V gene. The CDR3 extends over 16 amino acids. Here the CDR3 DNA reads TGCGCCAGCAGCTTGGGTTTGCCCCTGGGCACCGGGGAGCTGTTTTTT. Protein product: CASSLGLPLGTGELFF.

This clone was seen a single time. The V call is TRBV19, the J call TRBJ1-1; D is perhaps TRBD1 (6 bases). CDR1 LNHDA and CDR2 SQIVND come from the germline V gene (reference sequence). V shed 5 bases and J shed 0 bases, with 19 bases lying between them. The CDR3 has 17 amino acids. The CDR3 protein is CASSPGGQWEVNTEAFF. As DNA, the CDR3 is TGTGCCAGTAGTCCTGGGGGCCAGTGGGAGGTGAACACTGAAGCTTTCTTT.

CDR3 amino acids: CASSPRSRKSTDTQYF. Here the CDR3 DNA reads TGTGCCAGCTCACCACGTAGCCGAAAAAGCACAGATACGCAGTATTTT. V usage is TRBV18 and J usage is TRBJ2-3; D remains ambiguous. The germline gives CDR1 KGHSH, CDR2 LQKENI. The CDR3 extends over 16 amino acids. The V end was cut by 1 base, the J end by 0 bases, with 11 bases between.

This clone has only one observation. The chain combines TRBV19 with TRBJ1-2, with 7 bases matching TRBD1. The length of the CDR3 is 16 residues. Per the germline V gene, CDR1 is LNHDA and CDR2 is SQIVND (reference sequence). V shed 1 base, J shed 0 bases, and the junction held 5 bases outside the gene matches. In nucleotides, the CDR3 is TGTGCCAGTAGTATAGTGACAGGGAGAACTAACTATGGCTACACCTTC. Protein sequence: CASSIVTGRTNYGYTF.

This rearrangement joins TRBV13 to TRBJ1-5; D is perhaps TRBD1 (6 bases). Trimming removed 4 bases from V and 3 bases from J, with 10 bases in between. The germline V gene has CDR1 PRHDT and CDR2 FYEKMQ (reference sequence). The CDR3 sequence is 14 residues long. The CDR3 nucleotides read TGTGCCAGCAGCTCCCACAGGGACAATCAGCCCCAGCATTTT. This gives the protein CASSSHRDNQPQHF.

J is TRBJ2-5 and V is TRBV29-1; 10 bases line up with TRBD2. The CDR3 is 16 residues long. Trimming at V came to 1 base and at J to 5 bases, leaving 10 bases not matched to a gene. The germline V gene encodes CDR1 SQVTM and CDR2 ANQGSEA. CDR3 DNA: TGCAGCGTTGAAGGCTGGACTAGCGGAGAGAGGGAGACCCAGTACTTC. Translation gives CSVEGWTSGERETQYF.

The CDR3 nucleotides are TGTGCCAGTCGGGGGGACTCCTACGAGCAGTACTTC. Translating it yields CASRGDSYEQYF. V usage is TRBV27 and J usage is TRBJ2-7; 7 positions agree with TRBD2. V lost 9 bases and J lost 0; bases outside the gene matches: 2. Germline CDR1 and CDR2: MNHEY and SMNVEV (reference sequence). The CDR3 length is 12 residues.

The rearrangement uses TRBV30 and TRBJ2-2; D is unclear. Looked up from germline, CDR1 is GTSNPN and CDR2 is SVGIG (reference sequence). This CDR3 has 13 residues. V was shortened by 1 base and J by 6 bases, with 9 bases between the two germline ends. The CDR3 protein is CAWSASGPGELFF. For the CDR3, the DNA is TGTGCCTGGAGTGCCTCGGGCCCCGGGGAGCTGTTTTTT.

The rearrangement links TRBV9 to TRBJ1-4, with D perhaps matching TRBD1 (5 bases). The CDR3 contains 14 residues. The V and J ends lost 0 bases and 8 bases respectively, with 11 bases between them. Germline lookup yields CDR1 SGDLS and CDR2 YYNGEE. The CDR3 sequence is CASSVGDVREKLFF. CDR3 DNA sequence: TGTGCCAGCAGCGTAGGGGACGTTCGCGAAAAACTGTTTTTT.